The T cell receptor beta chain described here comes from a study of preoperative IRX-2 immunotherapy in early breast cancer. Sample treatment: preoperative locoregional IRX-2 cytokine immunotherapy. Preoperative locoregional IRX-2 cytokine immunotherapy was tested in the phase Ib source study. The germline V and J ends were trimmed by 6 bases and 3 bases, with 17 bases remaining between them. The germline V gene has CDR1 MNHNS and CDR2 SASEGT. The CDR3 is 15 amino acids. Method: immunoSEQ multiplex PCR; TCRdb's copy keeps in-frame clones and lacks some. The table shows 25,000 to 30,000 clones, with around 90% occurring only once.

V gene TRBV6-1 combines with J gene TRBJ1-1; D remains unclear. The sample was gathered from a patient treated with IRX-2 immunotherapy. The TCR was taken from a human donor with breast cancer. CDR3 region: CASSELPHLHTEAFF. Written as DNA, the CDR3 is TGTGCCAGCAGCGAATTACCCCACCTGCACACTGAAGCTTTCTTT.